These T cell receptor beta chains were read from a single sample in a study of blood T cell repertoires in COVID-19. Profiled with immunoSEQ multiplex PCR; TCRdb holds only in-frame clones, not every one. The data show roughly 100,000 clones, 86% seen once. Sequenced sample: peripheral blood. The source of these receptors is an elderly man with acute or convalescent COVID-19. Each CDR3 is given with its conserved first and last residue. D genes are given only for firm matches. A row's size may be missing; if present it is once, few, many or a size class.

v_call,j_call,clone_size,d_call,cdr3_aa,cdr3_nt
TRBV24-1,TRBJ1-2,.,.,CATSPGNYGYTF,TGTGCCACCAGTCCAGGGAACTATGGCTACACCTTC
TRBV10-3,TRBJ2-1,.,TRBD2,CAISDRTSGYSSSYNEQFF,TGTGCCATCAGTGATCGGACTAGCGGCTATTCTAGCTCCTACAATGAGCAGTTCTTC
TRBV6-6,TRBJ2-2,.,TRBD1,CASTYTGTGLTGELFF,TGTGCCAGCACCTACACCGGGACAGGCCTCACCGGGGAGCTGTTTTTT
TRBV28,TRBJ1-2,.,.,CASSFGQHGYTF,TGTGCCAGCAGTTTTGGACAACATGGCTACACCTTC
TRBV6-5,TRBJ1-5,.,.,CASTPKQGGQPQHF,TGTGCCAGCACTCCCAAACAGGGTGGGCAGCCCCAGCATTTT
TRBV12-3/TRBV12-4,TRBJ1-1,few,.,CASSPQWPEAFF,TGTGCCAGCAGCCCACAGTGGCCTGAAGCTTTCTTT
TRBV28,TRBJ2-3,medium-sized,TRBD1,CASRTGGDTDTQYF,TGTGCCAGCAGGACAGGGGGCGACACAGATACGCAGTATTTT
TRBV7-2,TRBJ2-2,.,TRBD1,CASSVGTAIGGGELFF,TGTGCCAGCAGCGTCGGGACAGCTATTGGGGGCGGGGAGCTGTTTTTT
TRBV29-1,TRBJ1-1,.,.,CSVEDYGLPGTEAFF,TGCAGCGTTGAAGATTACGGACTCCCGGGAACTGAAGCTTTCTTT
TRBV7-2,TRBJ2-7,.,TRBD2,CASVVTSGGEQYF,TGTGCCAGCGTAGTCACTAGCGGGGGGGAGCAGTACTTC
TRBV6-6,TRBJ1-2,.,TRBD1,CASSPGQGHYGYTF,TGTGCCAGCAGCCCGGGACAGGGCCACTATGGCTACACCTTC
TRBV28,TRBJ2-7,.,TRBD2,CASIESGIRGYEQYF,TGTGCCAGCATTGAGAGCGGGATCCGGGGTTACGAGCAGTACTTC
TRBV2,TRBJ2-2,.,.,CAARTPMGTGELFF,TGTGCCGCCAGGACTCCAATGGGCACCGGGGAGCTGTTTTTT
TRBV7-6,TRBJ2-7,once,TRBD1,CASSLEATGGPYEQYF,TGTGCCAGCAGCTTAGAGGCGACAGGGGGCCCCTACGAGCAGTACTTC